This T cell receptor (beta chain) was recovered during a study of response to subunit inactivated influenza vaccine. V lost 4 bases and J lost 7, with 12 bases in between. The CDR3 totals 13 residues. Per germline, CDR1 MNHEY and CDR2 SVGAGI. Using its own MiXCR run on the RT-PCR reads, TCRdb lists one record per CDR3 protein. This sample has roughly 650,000 distinct CDR3 sequences, with less than 15% found just once. This clonotype was observed a few times. The material sequenced was PBMCs from blood, taken 14 to 15 days before vaccination. The chain couples TRBV6-5 to TRBJ2-3; no firm D call. The receptor's source is a man in his forties or fifties who received an inactivated influenza vaccine. The CDR3: CASSSHSGYTQYF. The CDR3 nucleotides read TGTGCCAGCAGTTCCCACTCGGGTTATACGCAGTATTTT.